These 20 T cell receptor beta chains share one sample of origin, sequenced in a study of blood T cell repertoires in COVID-19. The protocol was immunoSEQ multiplex PCR, while the TCRdb copy is restricted to in-frame clones and leaves out a portion. Of tens of thousands of clones listed, more than 70% are singletons. Sequencing input: peripheral blood. Every receptor here comes from a man between 45 and 60 years old with COVID-19, enrolled during active disease.

The V gene is TRBV4-2, the J gene TRBJ1-5, with a weak D call TRBD1 (5 bases). The CDR3 covers 18 residues. V was trimmed by 0 bases and J by 2 bases, leaving 17 bases between them. The germline gives CDR1 LGHNA, CDR2 YNFKEQ. The CDR3, as DNA: TGTGCCAGCAGCCAAGAATGGGGTCTGGGGCAGGGCAATCAGCCCCAGCATTTT. Amino acids: CASSQEWGLGQGNQPQHF.

The V gene is TRBV6-5, the J gene TRBJ2-2; D possibly corresponds to TRBD1 (6 bases). The length of the CDR3 is 12 residues. CDR1 and CDR2 (germline): MNHEY, SVGAGI. The V end was cut by 8 bases, the J end by 7 bases, with 11 bases between. The CDR3 reads CASGGQVGELFF. CDR3 coding DNA: TGTGCCAGCGGGGGCCAGGTCGGGGAGCTGTTTTTT.

The chain couples TRBV2 to TRBJ1-3; D unresolved. The V gene's germline CDR1 is SNHLY and CDR2 FYNNEI. The CDR3 covers 13 residues. V was clipped by 8 bases and J by 2 bases, with 10 bases between them. For the CDR3, the DNA is TGTGCCAGCCGGAGGAATACTGGAAACACCATATATTTT. Protein sequence: CASRRNTGNTIYF.

This chain links TRBV5-4 with TRBJ2-7; possibly TRBD1 for D (6 bases). Trimming removed 0 bases from V and 3 bases from J, with 13 bases in between. The CDR3 consists of 15 residues. CDR1 and CDR2 (germline): SGHNT, YYREEE (reference sequence). CDR3 loop: CASSLGFDRSYEQYF. The CDR3 DNA sequence: TGTGCCAGCAGCTTGGGGTTTGACAGGAGCTACGAGCAGTACTTC.

V and J are TRBV7-2 and TRBJ2-1, with D possibly TRBD2 on 7 matching bases. V was clipped by 5 bases and J by 3 bases, with 17 bases between them. Germline loops: CDR1 SGHTA, CDR2 FQGNSA. This CDR3 is built from 16 residues. The CDR3 loop is CASSPMGGGRYNEQFF. DNA of the CDR3: TGTGCCAGCAGCCCTATGGGAGGGGGGCGCTACAATGAGCAGTTCTTC.

The chain recombines TRBV18 with TRBJ1-1, with D possibly matching TRBD1 (5 bases). Between the trimmed V and J ends, which lost 3 bases and 4 bases, there was a span of 12 bases. The CDR3 sequence is 14 residues long. The V gene's germline CDR1 is KGHSH and CDR2 LQKENI. CDR3 nucleotide sequence: TGTGCCAGCTCACCGACACAGGTACTCACTGAAGCTTTCTTT. Encoded protein: CASSPTQVLTEAFF.

There are a few counts of this clone. The chain has TRBV28 and TRBJ2-1, with unresolved D. There are 12 residues in the CDR3. V shed 9 bases and J shed 8 bases, with 14 bases lying between them. Germline assignment: CDR1 MDHEN and CDR2 SYDVKM. The DNA of the CDR3 is TGTGCCAGTTTCGCCCAGGTAGATGAGCAGTTCTTC. The encoded protein is CASFAQVDEQFF. Full variable domain (remainder filled in from reference TRBV28 and TRBJ2-1): DVKVTQSSRYLVKRTGEKVFLECVQDMDHENMFWYRQDPGLGLRLIYFSYDVKMKEKGDIPEGYSVSREKKERFSLILESASTNQTSMYLCASFAQVDEQFFGPGTRLTVL.

J is TRBJ2-7 and V is TRBV3-1 (or the pseudogene TRBV3-2), with 13 positions matching TRBD2. Trimming at V came to 5 bases and at J to 0 bases, leaving 4 bases not matched to a gene. Germline values: CDR1 LGHDT, CDR2 YNNKEL (reference sequence). The CDR3 extends over 16 amino acids. DNA for the CDR3: TGTGCCAGCAGCTATTGGACTAGCGGGGGCTCCTACGAGCAGTACTTC. Translation gives CASSYWTSGGSYEQYF.

In this sample, this clone turned up once. The genes are TRBV7-9 and TRBJ1-4, with TRBD1 matching over 9 bases. This CDR3 contains 14 residues. V lost 3 bases and J lost 6; bases outside the gene matches: 2. The germline V gene encodes CDR1 SEHNR and CDR2 FQNEAQ (reference sequence). The CDR3 region has the DNA TGTGCCAGCAGCTTGGGACAGGGCTATGAAAAACTGTTTTTT. This codes for CASSLGQGYEKLFF.

The chain couples TRBV5-1 to TRBJ1-5; D unclear. V lost 0 bases, J lost 7 bases, and 11 bases lay in between. The CDR3 runs 14 residues. Looked up from germline, CDR1 is SGHRS and CDR2 is YFSETQ. The CDR3: CASSLGRPGQPQHF. CDR3 nucleotide sequence: TGCGCCAGCAGCTTGGGGCGCCCGGGGCAGCCCCAGCATTTT. Combining the CDR3 with reference TRBV5-1 and TRBJ1-5 gives the whole variable domain KAGVTQTPRYLIKTRGQQVTLSCSPISGHRSVSWYQQTPGQGLQFLFEYFSETQRNKGNFPGRFSGRQFSNSRSEMNVSTLELGDSALYLCASSLGRPGQPQHFGDGTRLSIL.

A single count supports this clone. V is TRBV3-1 (or the pseudogene TRBV3-2) and J is TRBJ1-5; tentatively, D is TRBD1 (5 bases). With 2 bases removed from V and 7 bases from J, the gap between germline ends came to 9 bases. CDR1 is LGHDT and CDR2 is YNNKEL in the germline V gene (reference sequence). The CDR3 has 13 residues. The CDR3 DNA is TGTGCCAGCAGCCAACAGGGAGGGCAGCCCCAGCATTTT. Its protein product is CASSQQGGQPQHF.

The V and J genes are TRBV7-8 and TRBJ2-7; 7 positions agree with TRBD1. J lost 9 bases, V lost 1 base, and 3 bases had no gene match. Germline V gene data show CDR1 as SGHVS and CDR2 as FQNEAQ. The CDR3 consists of 12 residues. In DNA form, the CDR3 reads TGTGCCAGCAGCTTAGTGGGGACAGTGCAGTACTTC. Protein sequence: CASSLVGTVQYF.

The genes are TRBV9 and TRBJ2-3, with a tentative D call TRBD2 (7 bases). Germline V gene data show CDR1 as SGDLS and CDR2 as YYNGEE. The CDR3 covers 16 residues. The ends were cut back, 1 base at V and 5 bases at J, with 17 bases in the middle. The CDR3 DNA sequence: TGTGCCAGCAGCGTATCCGGGCGGGGGCAACAAGATACGCAGTATTTT. Translated: CASSVSGRGQQDTQYF. The entire variable domain, with the rest obtained from reference TRBV9 and TRBJ2-3, is as follows: DSGVTQTPKHLITATGQRVTLRCSPRSGDLSVYWYQQSLDQGLQFLIQYYNGEERAKGNILERFSAQQFPDLHSELNLSSLELGDSALYFCASSVSGRGQQDTQYFGPGTRLTVL.

J is TRBJ1-5 and V is TRBV2, with TRBD1 identical over 8 bases. V lost 0 bases and J lost 5; bases outside the gene matches: 6. This CDR3 is built from 16 residues. CDR1 is SNHLY and CDR2 is FYNNEI in the germline V gene. The CDR3 spells CASSEARTGFDQPQHF. CDR3 bases: TGTGCCAGCAGTGAAGCAAGGACAGGGTTTGATCAGCCCCAGCATTTT.

This clone occurred a few times. This chain joins TRBV15 and TRBJ1-2; TRBD1 matches 10 bases. The V gene end was trimmed by 1 base and the J gene end by 4 bases; junction bases not matched to a gene: 9. This CDR3 comprises 17 residues. Germline V gene lookup returns CDR1 LNHNV and CDR2 YYDKDF (reference sequence). The chain's CDR3 is CATSRATGTGVTYGYTF. The DNA of the CDR3 is TGTGCCACCAGCAGAGCCACCGGGACAGGGGTAACCTATGGCTACACCTTC. The whole variable domain, filled in from reference TRBV15 and TRBJ1-2, reads DAMVIQNPRYQVTQFGKPVTLSCSQTLNHNVMYWYQQKSSQAPKLLFHYYDKDFNNEADTPDNFQSRRPNTSFCFLDIRSPGLGDTAMYLCATSRATGTGVTYGYTFGSGTRLTVV.

The J gene is TRBJ1-6, the V gene TRBV18; D call uncertain. Trimming pared 5 bases from V and 0 bases from J, leaving 11 bases between. This CDR3 has 16 amino acids. The V gene's germline CDR1 is KGHSH and CDR2 LQKENI. As DNA, the CDR3 is TGTGCCAGCTCATCGGAGATCAGCTCCTATAATTCACCCCTCCACTTT. Residues: CASSSEISSYNSPLHF.

The V and J genes are TRBV6-5 and TRBJ2-7; 10 bases are a match to TRBD2. The length of the CDR3 is 15 residues. V lost 6 bases and J lost 2; bases outside the gene matches: 7. Germline CDR1 reads MNHEY; CDR2 reads SVGAGI. CDR3 sequence reads: CASSPSSGGPYEQYF. In DNA form, the CDR3 reads TGTGCCAGCAGCCCCTCTAGCGGGGGCCCCTACGAGCAGTACTTC.

This clone has just one count. The chain couples TRBV4-3 to TRBJ1-2; D gene ambiguous. V was pared by 0 bases and J by 4 bases, with 9 bases between. Per germline, CDR1 LGHNA and CDR2 YSLEER. The CDR3 runs 14 residues. The CDR3 nucleotides are TGCGCCAGCAGCCAAGAGACATCCGTCTATGGCTACACCTTC. It translates to CASSQETSVYGYTF.

The genes are TRBV12-3 or TRBV12-4 and TRBJ1-1, with D perhaps matching TRBD1 (6 bases). Trimming pared 2 bases from V and 8 bases from J, leaving 9 bases between. This CDR3 spans 12 amino acids. The CDR3 DNA follows: TGTGCCAGCAGTTTAATTACAGGGGAAGCTTTCTTT. Its protein is CASSLITGEAFF.

J is TRBJ2-2 and V is TRBV28; TRBD1 agrees at 7 bases. J gave up 6 bases and V 6 bases, and 4 bases lay outside the gene matches. Germline V gene data show CDR1 as MDHEN and CDR2 as SYDVKM. The CDR3 spans 13 residues. The CDR3 nucleotides read TGTGCCAGCAGCCGACAGGGCCCCGGGGAGCTGTTTTTT. Translation: CASSRQGPGELFF.